A selection of T cell receptor beta chains follows, all from one sample in a study of cytomegalovirus exposure and HLA in healthy donors. The data were produced by immunoSEQ multiplex PCR, yet TCRdb's version contains in-frame clones alone and is incomplete. The table includes 150,000 to 200,000 clones, 82% detected once. The specimen was PBMCs. The receptors come from a male donor in good health and CMV-seronegative. Each CDR3 is given with its conserved first and last residue. D genes are given only for firm matches. Expanded clones are given a class, and other clones once, few, many or no size at all.

size	V	D	J	DNA	CDR3
NA	TRBV2	TRBD1	TRBJ1-5	TGTGCCAGCAGTGCCACAGGGGGGGGTCAGCCCCAGCATTTT	CASSATGGGQPQHF
NA	TRBV28	TRBD2	TRBJ2-1	TGTGCCAGCAGTCCTAGCGGGAGCGGCTACAATGAGCAGTTCTTC	CASSPSGSGYNEQFF
NA	TRBV5-1	TRBD2	TRBJ2-1	TGCGCCAGCAGCCCCTGGGGGCGGGGGGGCTCCAATGAGCAGTTCTTC	CASSPWGRGGSNEQFF
few	TRBV28	TRBD2	TRBJ2-3	TGTGCCAGCAGTCCCCCCCCGGGGACTAGCGGATTCACAGATACGCAGTATTTT	CASSPPPGTSGFTDTQYF
NA	TRBV30	TRBD1	TRBJ1-1	TGTGCCTGGAGCGACAGGGGATCTGAAGCTTTCTTT	CAWSDRGSEAFF
NA	TRBV5-1	NA	TRBJ2-5	TGCGCCAGCAGCGTTCCAGGGTCGGAGACCCAGTACTTC	CASSVPGSETQYF
NA	TRBV6-5	TRBD1	TRBJ1-2	TGTGCCAGCGGGACAGGGGGCTTTGGCTACACCTTC	CASGTGGFGYTF
NA	TRBV7-9	NA	TRBJ1-5	TGTTCCAGCAGCTTAGGGGCCGTCGACGAGAGGCCCCAGCATTTT	CSSSLGAVDERPQHF
once	TRBV19	NA	TRBJ1-1	TGTGCCAGTAGGGGGGACACCGGAGCGGCTGAAGCTTTCTTT	CASRGDTGAAEAFF
NA	TRBV5-1	TRBD1	TRBJ2-7	TGCGCCAGCGGCCCACAGGGGGTAGTACCCTACGAGCAGTACTTC	CASGPQGVVPYEQYF
NA	TRBV7-7	TRBD2	TRBJ2-1	TGTGCCAGCAGCCCCTACAGCGGGAACAATGAGCAGTTCTTC	CASSPYSGNNEQFF
few	TRBV6-1	TRBD2	TRBJ2-3	TGTGCCGCCCGACTAGCGGGTGGCGATACGCAGTATTTT	CAARLAGGDTQYF
NA	TRBV6-4	TRBD2	TRBJ2-3	TGTGCCAGCAGTGAACTAGCGGGAGGGGGTAGCACAGATACGCAGTATTTT	CASSELAGGGSTDTQYF
NA	TRBV6-5	TRBD1	TRBJ1-5	TGTGCCAGCGATCAGGGGGGTGGTCAGCCCCAGCATTTT	CASDQGGGQPQHF
NA	TRBV4-1	TRBD2	TRBJ2-7	TGCGCCAGCAGCCAAGGGGTGACTAGCGCACCCTACGAGCAGTACTTC	CASSQGVTSAPYEQYF
NA	TRBV11-3	TRBD2	TRBJ2-5	TGTGCCAGCAGCTTAGGGAGCGGGGGGCCCTCTGGGGAGACCCAGTACTTC	CASSLGSGGPSGETQYF